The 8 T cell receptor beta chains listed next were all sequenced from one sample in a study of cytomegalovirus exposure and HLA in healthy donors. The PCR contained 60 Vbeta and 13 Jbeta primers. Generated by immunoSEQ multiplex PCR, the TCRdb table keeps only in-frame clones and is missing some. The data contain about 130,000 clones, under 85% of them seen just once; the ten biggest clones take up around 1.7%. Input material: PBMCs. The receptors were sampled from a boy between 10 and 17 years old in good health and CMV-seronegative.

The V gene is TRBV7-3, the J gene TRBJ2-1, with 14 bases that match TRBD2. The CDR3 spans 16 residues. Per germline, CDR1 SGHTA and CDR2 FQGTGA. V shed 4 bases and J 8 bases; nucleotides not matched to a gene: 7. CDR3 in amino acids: CASSSSGTSGSYEQFF. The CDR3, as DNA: TGTGCCAGCAGCTCGTCCGGGACTAGCGGGAGTTATGAGCAGTTCTTC. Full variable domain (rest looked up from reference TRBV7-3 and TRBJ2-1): GAGVSQTPSNKVTEKGKYVELRCDPISGHTALYWYRQSLGQGPEFLIYFQGTGAADDSGLPNDRFFAVRPEGSVSTLKIQRTERGDSAVYLCASSSSGTSGSYEQFFGPGTRLTVL.

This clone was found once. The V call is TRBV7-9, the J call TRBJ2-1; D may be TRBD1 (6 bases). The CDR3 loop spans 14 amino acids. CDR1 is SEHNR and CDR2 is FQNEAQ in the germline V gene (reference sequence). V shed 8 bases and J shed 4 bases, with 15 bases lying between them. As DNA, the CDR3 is TGTGCCAGCCAACGCGGACAGATTTACAATGAGCAGTTCTTC. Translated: CASQRGQIYNEQFF.

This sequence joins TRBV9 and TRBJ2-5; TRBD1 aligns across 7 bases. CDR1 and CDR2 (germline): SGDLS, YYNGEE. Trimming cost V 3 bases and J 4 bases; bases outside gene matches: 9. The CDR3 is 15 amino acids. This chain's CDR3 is CASSGGTVSSETQYF. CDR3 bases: TGTGCCAGCAGCGGTGGGACAGTGTCCTCAGAGACCCAGTACTTC.

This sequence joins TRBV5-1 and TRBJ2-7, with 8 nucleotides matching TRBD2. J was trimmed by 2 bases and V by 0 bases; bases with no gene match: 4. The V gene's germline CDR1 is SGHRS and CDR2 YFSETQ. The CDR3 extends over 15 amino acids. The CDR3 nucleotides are TGCGCCAGCAGCTTGGTAGCGGGACCCACCTACGAGCAGTACTTC. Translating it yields CASSLVAGPTYEQYF.

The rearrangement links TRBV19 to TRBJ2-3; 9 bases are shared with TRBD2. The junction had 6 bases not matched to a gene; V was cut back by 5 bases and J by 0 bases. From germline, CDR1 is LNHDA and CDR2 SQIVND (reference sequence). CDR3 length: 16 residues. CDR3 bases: TGTGCCAGTAGTCCGAGACTAGCGGCTAGCACAGATACGCAGTATTTT. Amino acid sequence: CASSPRLAASTDTQYF.

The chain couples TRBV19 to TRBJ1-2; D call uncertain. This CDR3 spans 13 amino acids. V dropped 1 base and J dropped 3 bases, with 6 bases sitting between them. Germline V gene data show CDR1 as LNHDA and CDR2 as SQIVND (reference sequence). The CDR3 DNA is TGTGCCAGTAGTATAGGTACAGACTATGGCTACACCTTC. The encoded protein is CASSIGTDYGYTF.

As DNA, the CDR3 is TGTGCCAGTAGTTCCATTCCCCTGGAGAATTCACCCCTCCACTTT. Its translation is CASSSIPLENSPLHF. This chain connects TRBV19 to TRBJ1-6; no clear D. V gave up 5 bases and J gave up 7 bases, with 15 bases separating them. Looked up from germline, CDR1 is LNHDA and CDR2 is SQIVND (reference sequence). This CDR3 has 15 residues. The full variable domain, completed using reference TRBV19 and TRBJ1-6, is DGGITQSPKYLFRKEGQNVTLSCEQNLNHDAMYWYRQDPGQGLRLIYYSQIVNDFQKGDIAEGYSVSREKKESFPLTVTSAQKNPTAFYLCASSSIPLENSPLHFGNGTRLTVT.

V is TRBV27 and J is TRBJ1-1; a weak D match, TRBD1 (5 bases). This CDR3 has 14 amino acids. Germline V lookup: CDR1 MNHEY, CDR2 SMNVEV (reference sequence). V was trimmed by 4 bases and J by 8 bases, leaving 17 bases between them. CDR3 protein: CASSWTSLKGEAFF. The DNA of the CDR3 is TGTGCCAGCAGTTGGACATCCTTAAAAGGGGAAGCTTTCTTT.